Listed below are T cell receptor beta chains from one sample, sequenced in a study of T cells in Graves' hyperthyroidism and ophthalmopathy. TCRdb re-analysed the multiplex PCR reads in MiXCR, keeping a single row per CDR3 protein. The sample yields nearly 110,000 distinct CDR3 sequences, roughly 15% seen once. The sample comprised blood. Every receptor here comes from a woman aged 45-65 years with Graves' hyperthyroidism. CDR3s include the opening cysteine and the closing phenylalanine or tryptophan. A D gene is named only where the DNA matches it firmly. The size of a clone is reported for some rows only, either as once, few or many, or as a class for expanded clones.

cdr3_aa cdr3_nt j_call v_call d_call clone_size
CASSTQGGSNQPQHF TGTGCCAGCAGTACCCAGGGGGGAAGCAATCAGCCCCAGCATTTT TRBJ1-5 TRBV28 TRBD1 many
CASSPRPASGETQYF TGTGCCAGCAGCCCAAGGCCGGCTAGCGGGGAGACCCAGTACTTC TRBJ2-5 TRBV2 TRBD2 many
CSAREPRRGNTEAFF TGCAGTGCTAGAGAACCCCGTAGGGGGAACACTGAAGCTTTCTTT TRBJ1-1 TRBV20-1 NA many
CASSPGGDPSYNEQFF TGTGCCAGTAGTCCCGGAGGAGATCCCTCCTACAATGAGCAGTTCTTC TRBJ2-1 TRBV19 NA many
CASSLGSSGRASSYNEQFF TGTGCCAGCAGCTTAGGGTCTAGCGGGAGGGCGAGCTCCTACAATGAGCAGTTCTTC TRBJ2-1 TRBV7-8 TRBD2 many
CASSLDLVVREQYF TGCGCCAGCAGCTTGGATTTAGTAGTTCGCGAGCAGTACTTC TRBJ2-7 TRBV5-1 NA many
CSALPWTEGETQYF TGCAGTGCTCTCCCCTGGACAGAGGGAGAGACCCAGTACTTC TRBJ2-5 TRBV20-1 NA many
CASSSILATGETQYF TGCGCCAGCAGCTCCATCCTCGCGACCGGAGAGACCCAGTACTTC TRBJ2-5 TRBV5-1 NA many
CASSPEDNTEAFF TGTGCCAGCTCACCAGAGGACAACACTGAAGCTTTCTTT TRBJ1-1 TRBV18 NA once
CASSSAGVSRNEQFF TGTGCCAGCAGCTCTGCAGGGGTTAGTAGGAATGAGCAGTTCTTC TRBJ2-1 TRBV7-3 NA many
CASSLQQGALGANVLTF TGTGCCAGCAGCTTGCAACAGGGGGCTTTAGGGGCCAACGTCCTGACTTTC TRBJ2-6 TRBV11-2 TRBD1 NA
CASRGSGQGWEKLFF TGTGCCAGCAGGGGGTCGGGACAGGGTTGGGAAAAACTGTTTTTT TRBJ1-4 TRBV2 TRBD1 many
CSVRGSGANVLTF TGCAGCGTGAGGGGCTCTGGGGCCAACGTCCTGACTTTC TRBJ2-6 TRBV29-1 NA many
CASSLYPGELFF TGTGCCAGCAGTTTATATCCCGGGGAGCTGTTTTTT TRBJ2-2 TRBV12-3/TRBV12-4 NA many
CASSPQGPYGYTF TGTGCCAGCAGTCCCCAAGGGCCCTATGGCTACACCTTC TRBJ1-2 TRBV12-3/TRBV12-4 NA many
CASSLIDRVPDRTNTGELFF TGTGCCAGCAGTTTAATCGACAGGGTTCCGGACCGAACGAACACCGGGGAGCTGTTTTTT TRBJ2-2 TRBV28 TRBD1 many
CSAPPPFTGTVWNIQYF TGCAGTGCTCCCCCGCCCTTTACCGGGACCGTGTGGAACATTCAGTACTTC TRBJ2-4 TRBV20-1 NA many
CASSYSAGGESEKLFF TGCGCCAGCAGCTACTCGGCCGGGGGCGAATCTGAAAAACTGTTTTTT TRBJ1-4 TRBV5-1 NA many
CASSYSQRTGAQDGYTF TGTGCCAGCAGTTACTCCCAAAGGACAGGGGCACAAGATGGCTACACCTTC TRBJ1-2 TRBV6-5 TRBD1 many
CAISESGGRGTSGGPQHF TGTGCCATCAGTGAGTCGGGCGGGAGGGGGACCTCCGGCGGGCCCCAGCATTTT TRBJ1-5 TRBV10-3 NA many
CASSLWAQPTEAFF TGCGCCAGCAGCTTGTGGGCCCAACCCACTGAAGCTTTCTTT TRBJ1-1 TRBV5-1 NA many
CASSLGQGAQSVGYTF TGTGCCAGCAGTTTGGGGCAGGGGGCGCAATCGGTTGGCTACACCTTC TRBJ1-2 TRBV12-3/TRBV12-4 TRBD1 many
CASSLAIGDRGQGSYNEQFF TGTGCCAGCAGCTTAGCTATTGGGGACAGGGGACAGGGCTCCTACAATGAGCAGTTCTTC TRBJ2-1 TRBV11-2 TRBD1 NA
CASSYSKVAGSNQPQHF TGTGCCAGCAGTTACTCGAAAGTAGCTGGAAGCAATCAGCCCCAGCATTTT TRBJ1-5 TRBV6-2/TRBV6-3 NA many
CASSQVPRQGARANEQFF TGCGCCAGCAGCCAAGTCCCCCGACAGGGGGCTCGTGCCAATGAGCAGTTCTTC TRBJ2-1 TRBV4-1 TRBD1 many
CASSDKAGGYEQYF TGTGCCAGTAGTGACAAGGCAGGGGGCTACGAGCAGTACTTC TRBJ2-7 TRBV19 TRBD1 many
CASSPPGTGYNEQFF TGTGCCAGCAGCCCGCCCGGGACAGGGTACAATGAGCAGTTCTTC TRBJ2-1 TRBV3-1 TRBD1 many
CASTTTTRGETQYF TGTGCCAGCACTACAACTACTAGAGGAGAGACCCAGTACTTC TRBJ2-5 TRBV28 NA NA
CAVRLDIHYGYTF TGTGCCGTTAGGCTGGACATCCACTATGGCTACACCTTC TRBJ1-2 TRBV2 NA many
CASSSVVADAGELFF TGTGCCAGCAGTTCCGTAGTAGCCGATGCCGGGGAGCTGTTTTTT TRBJ2-2 TRBV7-3 NA many
CASSLDLAGRNEQFF TGCGCCAGCAGCTTGGATCTGGCGGGTCGCAATGAGCAGTTCTTC TRBJ2-1 TRBV5-1 NA many
CASSPRGESTDTQYF TGTGCCAGCAGTCCAAGGGGAGAAAGCACAGATACGCAGTATTTT TRBJ2-3 TRBV28 NA many
CASTTPGQPQHF TGTGCCAGCACCACTCCCGGTCAGCCCCAGCATTTT TRBJ1-5 TRBV27 NA many